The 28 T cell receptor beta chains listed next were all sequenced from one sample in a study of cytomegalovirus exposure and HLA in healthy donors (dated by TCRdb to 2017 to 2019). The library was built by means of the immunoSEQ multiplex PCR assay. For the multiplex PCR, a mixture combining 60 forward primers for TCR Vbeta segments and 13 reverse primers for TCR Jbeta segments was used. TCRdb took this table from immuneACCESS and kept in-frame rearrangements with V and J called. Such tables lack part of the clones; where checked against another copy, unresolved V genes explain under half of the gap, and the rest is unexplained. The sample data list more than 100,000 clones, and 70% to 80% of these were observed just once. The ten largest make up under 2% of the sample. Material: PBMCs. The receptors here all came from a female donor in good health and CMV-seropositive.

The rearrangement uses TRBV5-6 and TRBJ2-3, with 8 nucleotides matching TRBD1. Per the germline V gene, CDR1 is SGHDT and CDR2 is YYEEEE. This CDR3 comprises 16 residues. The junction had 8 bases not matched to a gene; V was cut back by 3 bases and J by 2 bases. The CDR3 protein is CASSSQGARITDTQYF. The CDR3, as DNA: TGTGCCAGCAGCTCTCAGGGGGCAAGAATCACAGATACGCAGTATTTT.

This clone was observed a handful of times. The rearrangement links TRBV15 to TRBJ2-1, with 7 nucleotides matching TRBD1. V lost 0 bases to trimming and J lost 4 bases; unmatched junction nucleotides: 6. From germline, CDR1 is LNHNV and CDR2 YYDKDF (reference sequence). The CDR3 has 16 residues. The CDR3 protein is CATSRDQQGIYNEQFF. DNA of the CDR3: TGTGCCACCAGCAGAGATCAACAGGGGATTTACAATGAGCAGTTCTTC.

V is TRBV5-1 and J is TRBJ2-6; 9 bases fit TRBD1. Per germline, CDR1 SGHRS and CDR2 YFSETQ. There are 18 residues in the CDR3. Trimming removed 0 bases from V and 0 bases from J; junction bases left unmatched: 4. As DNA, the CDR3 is TGCGCCAGCAGCTTGGGGACAGGGGACTTCTCTGGGGCCAACGTCCTGACTTTC. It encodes CASSLGTGDFSGANVLTF.

CDR3 protein: CASRNRQITEAFF. In DNA form, the CDR3 reads TGTGCCAGCAGGAACAGACAGATTACTGAAGCTTTCTTT. V and J are TRBV6-1 and TRBJ1-1, with D possibly matching TRBD1 (5 bases). Deletions cut 6 bases from V and 5 bases from J, with 13 bases between. The CDR3 has 13 amino acids. CDR1 is MNHNS, CDR2 SASEGT, per germline.

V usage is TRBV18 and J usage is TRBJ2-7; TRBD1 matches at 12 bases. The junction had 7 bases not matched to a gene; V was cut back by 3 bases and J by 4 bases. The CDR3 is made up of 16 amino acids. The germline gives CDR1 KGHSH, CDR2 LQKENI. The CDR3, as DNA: TGTGCCAGCTCACCGGGACAGGGGGCCCTCGGGTACGAGCAGTACTTC. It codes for CASSPGQGALGYEQYF.

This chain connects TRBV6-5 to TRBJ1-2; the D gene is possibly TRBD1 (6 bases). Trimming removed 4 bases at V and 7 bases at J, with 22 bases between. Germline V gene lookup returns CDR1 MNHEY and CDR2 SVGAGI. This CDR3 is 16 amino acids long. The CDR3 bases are TGTGCCAGCAGTTCCGACCACAGGGTTAGTGAGGTTGGCTACACCTTC. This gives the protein CASSSDHRVSEVGYTF.

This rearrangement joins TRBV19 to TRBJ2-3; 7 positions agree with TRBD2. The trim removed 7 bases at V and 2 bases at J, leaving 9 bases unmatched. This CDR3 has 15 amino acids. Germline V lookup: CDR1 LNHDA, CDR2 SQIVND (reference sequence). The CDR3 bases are TGTGCCAGTACCATAGTTGGGAGGGCCACAGATACGCAGTATTTT. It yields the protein CASTIVGRATDTQYF.

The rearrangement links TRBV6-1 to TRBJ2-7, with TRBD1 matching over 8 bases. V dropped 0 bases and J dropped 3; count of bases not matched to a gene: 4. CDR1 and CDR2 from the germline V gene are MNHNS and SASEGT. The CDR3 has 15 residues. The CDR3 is CASSEAGTGYYEQYF. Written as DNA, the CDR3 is TGTGCCAGCAGTGAAGCGGGGACAGGATACTACGAGCAGTACTTC.

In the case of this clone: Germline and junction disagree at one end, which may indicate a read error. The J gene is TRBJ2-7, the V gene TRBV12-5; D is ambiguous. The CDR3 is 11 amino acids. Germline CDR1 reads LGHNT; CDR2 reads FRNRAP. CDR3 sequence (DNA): TGTGCTAGTGGTTTGGGCTACGGGCAGTACTTC. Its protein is CASGLGYGQYF. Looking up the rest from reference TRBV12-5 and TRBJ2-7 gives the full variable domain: DARVTQTPRHKVTEMGQEVTMRCQPILGHNTVFWYRQTMMQGLELLAYFRNRAPLDDSGMPKDRFSAEMPDATLATLKIQPSEPRDSAVYFCASGLGYGQYFGPGTRLTVT.

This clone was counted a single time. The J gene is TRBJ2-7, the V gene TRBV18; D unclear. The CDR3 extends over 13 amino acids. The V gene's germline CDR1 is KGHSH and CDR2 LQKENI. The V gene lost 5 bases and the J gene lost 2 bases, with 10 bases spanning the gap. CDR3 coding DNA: TGTGCCAGCTCATCAAGCTTACCCTACGAGCAGTACTTC. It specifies CASSSSLPYEQYF.

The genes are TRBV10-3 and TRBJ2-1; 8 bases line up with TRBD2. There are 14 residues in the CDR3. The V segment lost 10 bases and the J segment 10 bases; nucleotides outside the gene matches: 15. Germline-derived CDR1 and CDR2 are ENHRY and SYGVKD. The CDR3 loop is CATARSGGPGEQFF. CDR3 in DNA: TGTGCCACCGCGCGATCGGGGGGGCCCGGGGAGCAGTTCTTC.

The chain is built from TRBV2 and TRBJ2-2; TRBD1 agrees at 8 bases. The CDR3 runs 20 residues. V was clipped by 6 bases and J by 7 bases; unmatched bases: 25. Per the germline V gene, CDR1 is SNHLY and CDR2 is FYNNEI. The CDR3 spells CASSEMRGQAREPPGGELFF. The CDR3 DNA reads TGTGCCAGCAGCGAGATGAGGGGACAGGCTCGTGAACCTCCCGGCGGGGAGCTGTTTTTT.

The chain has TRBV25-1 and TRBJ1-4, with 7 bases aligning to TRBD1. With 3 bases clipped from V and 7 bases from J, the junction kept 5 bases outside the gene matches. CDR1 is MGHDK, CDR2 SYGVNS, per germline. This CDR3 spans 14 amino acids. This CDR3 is CASSDPTGSEKLFF. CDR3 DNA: TGTGCCAGCAGTGATCCGACAGGGAGTGAAAAACTGTTTTTT. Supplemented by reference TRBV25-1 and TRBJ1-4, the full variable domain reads EADIYQTPRYLVIGTGKKITLECSQTMGHDKMYWYQQDPGMELHLIHYSYGVNSTEKGDLSSESTVSRIRTEHFPLTLESARPSHTSQYLCASSDPTGSEKLFFGSGTQLSVL.

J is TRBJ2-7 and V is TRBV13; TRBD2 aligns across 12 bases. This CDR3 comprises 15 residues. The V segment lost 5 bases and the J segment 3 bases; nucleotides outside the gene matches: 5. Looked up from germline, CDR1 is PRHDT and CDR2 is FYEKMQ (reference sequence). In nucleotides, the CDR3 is TGTGCCAGCAGCCAGGGACTAGCGGGCTTCTACGAGCAGTACTTC. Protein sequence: CASSQGLAGFYEQYF.

The CDR3 loop reads CASRPQGNQPQHF. The CDR3, as DNA: TGTGCCAGCAGGCCACAGGGAAATCAGCCCCAGCATTTT. V usage is TRBV28 and J usage is TRBJ1-5, with a possible D match to TRBD1 (6 bases). The CDR3 contains 13 residues. Germline loops: CDR1 MDHEN, CDR2 SYDVKM. V lost 6 bases, J lost 4 bases, and 10 bases lay in between.

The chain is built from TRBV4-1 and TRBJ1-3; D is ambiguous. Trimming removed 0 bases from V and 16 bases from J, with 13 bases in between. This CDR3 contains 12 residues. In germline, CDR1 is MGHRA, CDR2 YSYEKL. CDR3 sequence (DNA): TGCGCCAGCAGCCAAGACGATGAGGTAGTGTATTTT. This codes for CASSQDDEVVYF.

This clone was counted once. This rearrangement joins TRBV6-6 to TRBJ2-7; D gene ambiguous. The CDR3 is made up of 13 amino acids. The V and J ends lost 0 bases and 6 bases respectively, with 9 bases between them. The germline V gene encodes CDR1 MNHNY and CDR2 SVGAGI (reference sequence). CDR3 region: CASSYSPHGEQYF. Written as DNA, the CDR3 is TGTGCCAGCAGTTACTCCCCTCACGGCGAGCAGTACTTC.

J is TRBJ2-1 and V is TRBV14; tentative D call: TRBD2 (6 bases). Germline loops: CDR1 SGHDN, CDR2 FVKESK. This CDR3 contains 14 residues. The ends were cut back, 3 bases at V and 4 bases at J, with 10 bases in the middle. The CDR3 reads CASSQGRTYNEQFF. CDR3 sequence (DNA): TGTGCCAGCAGCCAGGGGAGGACGTACAATGAGCAGTTCTTC.

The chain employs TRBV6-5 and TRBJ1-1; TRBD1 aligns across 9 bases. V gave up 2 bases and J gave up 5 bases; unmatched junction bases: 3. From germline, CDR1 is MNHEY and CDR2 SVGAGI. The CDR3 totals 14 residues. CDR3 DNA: TGTGCCAGCAGTTACACGGACAGGGGAACTGAAGCTTTCTTT. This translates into CASSYTDRGTEAFF.

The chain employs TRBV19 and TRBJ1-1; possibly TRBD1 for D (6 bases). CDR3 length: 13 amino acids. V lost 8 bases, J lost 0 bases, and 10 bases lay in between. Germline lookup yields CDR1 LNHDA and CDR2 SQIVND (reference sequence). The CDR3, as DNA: TGTGCCAGTTCGGGACAACTGAACACTGAAGCTTTCTTT. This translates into CASSGQLNTEAFF.

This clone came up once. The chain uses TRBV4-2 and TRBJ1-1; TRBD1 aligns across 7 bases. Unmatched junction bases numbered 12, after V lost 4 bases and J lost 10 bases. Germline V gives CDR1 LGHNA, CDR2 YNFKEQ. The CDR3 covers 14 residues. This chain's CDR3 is CASSRPGDSVGAFF. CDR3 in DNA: TGTGCCAGCAGCCGACCCGGGGACAGTGTAGGAGCTTTCTTT.

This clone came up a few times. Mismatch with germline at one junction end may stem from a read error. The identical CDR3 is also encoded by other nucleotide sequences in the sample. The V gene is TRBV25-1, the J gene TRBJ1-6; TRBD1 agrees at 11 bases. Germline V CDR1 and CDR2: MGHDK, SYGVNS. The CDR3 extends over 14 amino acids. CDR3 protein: CASSEGQGDSPLHF. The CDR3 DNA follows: TGTGCCAGCAGTGAGGGACAGGGGGATTCCCCCCTCCACTTT.

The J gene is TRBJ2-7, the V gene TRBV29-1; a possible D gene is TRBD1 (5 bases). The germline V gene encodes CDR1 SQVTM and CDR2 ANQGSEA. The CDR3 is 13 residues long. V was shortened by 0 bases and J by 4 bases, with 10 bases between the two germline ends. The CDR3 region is CSVEEAGRYEQYF. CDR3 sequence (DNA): TGCAGCGTTGAAGAGGCAGGGCGATACGAGCAGTACTTC.

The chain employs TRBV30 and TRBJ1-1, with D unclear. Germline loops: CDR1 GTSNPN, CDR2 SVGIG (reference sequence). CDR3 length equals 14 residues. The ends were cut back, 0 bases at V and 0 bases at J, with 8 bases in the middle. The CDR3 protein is CAWSVSSMNTEAFF. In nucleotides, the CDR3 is TGTGCCTGGAGTGTCTCCAGTATGAACACTGAAGCTTTCTTT.

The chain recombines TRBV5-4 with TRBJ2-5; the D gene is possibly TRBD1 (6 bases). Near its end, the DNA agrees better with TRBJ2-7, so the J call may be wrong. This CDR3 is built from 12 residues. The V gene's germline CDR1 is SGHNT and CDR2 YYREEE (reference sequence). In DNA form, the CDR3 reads TGTGCCAGCAGCACCGACAGGTACGAGCAGTACTTC. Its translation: CASSTDRYEQYF.

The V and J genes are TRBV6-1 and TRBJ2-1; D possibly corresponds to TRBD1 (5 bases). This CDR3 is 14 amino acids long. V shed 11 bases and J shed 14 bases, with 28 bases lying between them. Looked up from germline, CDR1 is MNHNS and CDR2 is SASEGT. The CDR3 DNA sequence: TGTGCCGCCGCGCAGGGCCGGGCCATAGGCAGTAAGTTCTTC. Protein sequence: CAAAQGRAIGSKFF.

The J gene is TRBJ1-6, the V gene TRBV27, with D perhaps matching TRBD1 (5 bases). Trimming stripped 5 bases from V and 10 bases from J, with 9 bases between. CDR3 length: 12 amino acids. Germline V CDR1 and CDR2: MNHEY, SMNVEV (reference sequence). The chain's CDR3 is CASSQGLSPLHF. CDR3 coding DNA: TGTGCCAGCAGTCAGGGTTTATCACCCCTCCACTTT.

The CDR3 DNA reads as TGTGCCTGGAGCCCAACCGGGACTAGCATCTCCGAGCAGTACTTC. Protein: CAWSPTGTSISEQYF. The chain has TRBV30 and TRBJ2-7; 9 bases line up with TRBD2. V lost 3 bases, J lost 6 bases, and 12 bases stayed unmatched. The CDR3 length is 15 residues. Germline V gene data show CDR1 as GTSNPN and CDR2 as SVGIG (reference sequence).